This entry lists 15 T cell receptor beta chains sequenced from one sample in a study of human T cells and chemical hapten exposure. MiXCR, applied by TCRdb to the RACE reads, yields one record per CDR3 protein. In the table there are tens of thousands of distinct CDR3 sequences, roughly 10% of which are singletons. The time point: patch test 3, about 24 weeks after DPC sensitization. The treatment here: therapeutic diphenylcyclopropenone sensitization with weekly scalp DPC. The source was whole blood, collected in connection with sensitization to the hapten diphenylcyclopropenone (DPC). The receptors stem from a woman between 45 and 60 years old with alopecia areata. Some clones in this sample may be carry-over from other donors' samples.

J is TRBJ1-2 and V is TRBV28; D gene unclear. V shed 7 bases and J shed 4 bases, with 7 bases lying between them. Germline assignment: CDR1 MDHEN and CDR2 SYDVKM. The CDR3 has 11 amino acids. As DNA, the CDR3 is TGTGCCAGCAAGGTACGCTATGGCTACACCTTC. This codes for CASKVRYGYTF.

This clonotype appeared many times. V usage is TRBV4-2 and J usage is TRBJ2-2; the D call may be TRBD1 or TRBD2 (6 bases each). The germline CDR1 and CDR2 sequences are LGHNA and YNFKEQ. This CDR3 is 17 amino acids long. Trimming took 0 bases from V and 6 from J, leaving 17 bases between them. In DNA, the CDR3 is TGTGCCAGCAGCCAAGAGATTTTAGGGGGGAGCCCCGGGGAGCTGTTTTTT. This sequence encodes CASSQEILGGSPGELFF.

The chain couples TRBV29-1 to TRBJ2-6; D gene ambiguous. Deletions cut 6 bases from V and 2 bases from J, with 8 bases between. The CDR3 length is 13 residues. The germline V gene encodes CDR1 SQVTM and CDR2 ANQGSEA. The CDR3 is CSVQNTGANVLTF. DNA for the CDR3: TGCAGCGTCCAGAACACTGGGGCCAACGTCCTGACTTTC. The full variable domain, in which reference TRBV29-1 and TRBJ2-6 provide the parts outside the CDR3, is SAVISQKPSRDICQRGTSLTIQCQVDSQVTMMFWYRQQPGQSLTLIATANQGSEATYESGFVIDKFPISRPNLTFSTLTVSNMSPEDSSIYLCSVQNTGANVLTFGAGSRLTVL.

CDR3 region: CASSPSTRSGELFF. The CDR3 DNA follows: TGTGCCAGCAGTCCCTCGACTAGAAGCGGGGAGCTGTTTTTT. The V call is TRBV28, the J call TRBJ2-2; possibly TRBD2 for D (6 bases). This CDR3 contains 14 residues. V lost 5 bases and J 7 bases, leaving 14 bases between the germline ends. Per the germline V gene, CDR1 is MDHEN and CDR2 is SYDVKM.

This clonotype was detected a few times. The CDR3 sequence: CASSLVSVAINEKLFF. In DNA, the CDR3 is TGTGCCAGCAGCTTAGTCTCCGTAGCCATTAATGAAAAACTGTTTTTT. The chain recombines TRBV7-8 with TRBJ1-4; no reliable D call. Germline V lookup: CDR1 SGHVS, CDR2 FQNEAQ. CDR3 length: 16 residues. Trimming shortened V by 1 base and J by 4 bases, and 13 bases separated the two germline ends.

This clonotype was counted ten times or more. This chain joins TRBV20-1 and TRBJ1-4, with D perhaps TRBD1 (5 bases). This CDR3 is 13 amino acids long. CDR1 and CDR2 from the germline V gene are DFQATT and SNEGSKA (reference sequence). Trimming pared 3 bases from V and 6 bases from J, leaving 11 bases between. The CDR3 protein is CSARGVRDEKLFF. The CDR3 DNA reads as TGCAGTGCTAGGGGGGTCAGGGATGAAAAACTGTTTTTT.

This clonotype was counted ten times or more. The chain couples TRBV5-1 to TRBJ1-2, with D perhaps TRBD1 (5 bases). Germline V gene data show CDR1 as SGHRS and CDR2 as YFSETQ. V was cut by 4 bases and J by 5 bases, with 18 bases left in between. The CDR3 is 15 amino acids. The chain's CDR3 is CASSPGATDKYGYTF. DNA of the CDR3: TGCGCCAGCAGCCCTGGGGCGACGGATAAATATGGCTACACCTTC.

This clonotype has at least ten counts. The chain carries TRBV7-2 and TRBJ1-5; D gene unclear. CDR3 length: 15 amino acids. Germline values: CDR1 SGHTA, CDR2 FQGNSA. The V end lost 1 base, the J end lost 0 bases, and 7 bases lay between the germline ends. The CDR3 loop reads CASSLGINSNQPQHF. In nucleotides, the CDR3 is TGTGCCAGCAGCTTAGGGATTAATAGCAATCAGCCCCAGCATTTT.

The table lists this clonotype with many counts. CDR3 residues: CASSLVDKSGTQYF. DNA of the CDR3: TGCGCCAGCAGCTTGGTGGACAAGTCAGGGACCCAGTACTTC. The chain combines TRBV5-1 with TRBJ2-5; possible D gene TRBD1, 5 bases. CDR3 length: 14 amino acids. Germline V gene lookup returns CDR1 SGHRS and CDR2 YFSETQ. V gave up 0 bases and J gave up 7 bases, with 13 bases separating them. Combining the CDR3 with reference TRBV5-1 and TRBJ2-5 gives the whole variable domain KAGVTQTPRYLIKTRGQQVTLSCSPISGHRSVSWYQQTPGQGLQFLFEYFSETQRNKGNFPGRFSGRQFSNSRSEMNVSTLELGDSALYLCASSLVDKSGTQYFGPGTRLLVL.

In this sample, this clonotype turned up once. V gene TRBV7-6 combines with J gene TRBJ1-1; 7 bases line up with TRBD1. Germline V gene lookup returns CDR1 SGHVS and CDR2 FNYEAQ. The ends lost 4 bases at V and 1 base at J; junction bases unmatched: 3. This CDR3 has 14 amino acids. CDR3 residues: CASSWGQPNTEAFF. The CDR3, as DNA: TGTGCCAGCAGCTGGGGACAGCCGAACACTGAAGCTTTCTTT. The whole variable domain, filled in from reference TRBV7-6 and TRBJ1-1, reads GAGVSQSPRYKVTKRGQDVALRCDPISGHVSLYWYRQALGQGPEFLTYFNYEAQQDKSGLPNDRFSAERPEGSISTLTIQRTEQRDSAMYRCASSWGQPNTEAFFGQGTRLTVV.

This clonotype was detected many times. V gene TRBV20-1 combines with J gene TRBJ2-1, with D perhaps TRBD1 or TRBD2 (5 bases each). The V and J ends lost 1 base and 0 bases respectively, with 16 bases between them. There are 17 residues in the CDR3. Germline CDR1 DFQATT, CDR2 SNEGSKA (reference sequence). CDR3: CSARVISGPSSYNEQFF. CDR3 bases: TGCAGTGCTAGAGTTATATCGGGACCCAGCTCCTACAATGAGCAGTTCTTC.

Many counts were recorded for this clonotype. This chain joins TRBV7-9 and TRBJ2-7; D possibly corresponds to TRBD2 (5 bases). This CDR3 region has 15 residues. Germline V gives CDR1 SEHNR, CDR2 FQNEAQ (reference sequence). Trimming removed 6 bases from V and 3 bases from J, with 18 bases in between. The CDR3 coding sequence is TGTGCCAGCAGATCGGAGGTGTTAGGCAACTACGAGCAGTACTTC. It is translated as CASRSEVLGNYEQYF.

There are many counts of this clonotype. The CDR3 spells CASRADRSGEAFF. Written as DNA, the CDR3 is TGTGCCAGCAGAGCGGACAGGAGTGGGGAAGCTTTCTTT. The chain employs TRBV6-5 and TRBJ1-1; 7 nucleotides match TRBD1. CDR3 length equals 13 residues. The V gene's germline CDR1 is MNHEY and CDR2 SVGAGI. Losses at the gene ends were 6 bases for V and 8 bases for J; bases not matched to a gene: 9.

This clonotype appeared a few times. The rearrangement uses TRBV7-6 and TRBJ2-5; D is perhaps TRBD2 (5 bases). The CDR3 is made up of 15 amino acids. Trimming took 1 base from V and 1 from J, leaving 10 bases between them. Per germline, CDR1 SGHVS and CDR2 FNYEAQ. The CDR3 loop reads CASSLGHGVQETQYF. DNA of the CDR3: TGTGCCAGCAGCTTAGGCCACGGGGTCCAAGAGACCCAGTACTTC.

In regard to this clonotype: This may be a read error, as it is one base from a much larger clone. The chain links TRBV28 to TRBJ2-3; 11 positions match TRBD2. The germline V gene encodes CDR1 MDHEN and CDR2 SYDVKM. The CDR3 totals 17 residues. CDR3 nucleotide sequence: TGTGACAGCAGCTATTCCGGGACTAGCGGCGACACAGATACGCAGTATTTT. It translates to CDSSYSGTSGDTDTQYF.